These T cell receptor beta chains were read from a single sample in a study of blood T cells in healthy people across ages. TCRdb passed the 5' RACE reads through MiXCR, listing each CDR3 protein once. This table holds under 850,000 distinct CDR3 sequences, 36% found once. The sequencing input was blood. The source of these receptors is a man younger than 30 in good health. CDR3s include the opening cysteine and the closing phenylalanine or tryptophan. Each record gives: CDR3 DNA, CDR3 protein, J gene, D gene, V gene, clone size. D genes are given only for firm matches. Clone size is shown for a subset of rows, as once, few, many or a class of expanded clone.

CDR3 DNA: TGTGCCAGCAACCAGGCACGCGGGGCCGGGGAGCTGTTTTTT
CDR3 protein: CASNQARGAGELFF
J gene: TRBJ2-2
D gene: NA
V gene: TRBV12-3/TRBV12-4
clone size: few

CDR3 DNA: TGCAGTGCAAACAGCAATAGTAGGGGTCCCCAAGAGACCCAGTACTTC
CDR3 protein: CSANSNSRGPQETQYF
J gene: TRBJ2-5
D gene: NA
V gene: TRBV20-1
clone size: many

CDR3 DNA: TGTGCCAGCTCCTACCGAGCGGGGGCCCTCTACGAGCAGTACTTC
CDR3 protein: CASSYRAGALYEQYF
J gene: TRBJ2-7
D gene: TRBD2
V gene: TRBV2
clone size: many

CDR3 DNA: TGCGCCAGCAGCGTGGACGGAGTGAACACTGAAGCTTTCTTT
CDR3 protein: CASSVDGVNTEAFF
J gene: TRBJ1-1
D gene: NA
V gene: TRBV5-1
clone size: NA

CDR3 DNA: TGTGCCAGCAGCTTAGGTCCTGGCTCCTACAATGAGCAGTTCTTC
CDR3 protein: CASSLGPGSYNEQFF
J gene: TRBJ2-1
D gene: NA
V gene: TRBV5-1
clone size: many

CDR3 DNA: TGTGCCAGCAGCCAAGAGCGAGGAATTGAAGCTTTCTTT
CDR3 protein: CASSQERGIEAFF
J gene: TRBJ1-1
D gene: NA
V gene: TRBV14
clone size: NA

CDR3 DNA: TGTGCCAGCAGCCTAGACTCGGGTCGAAGGGGACAGTTCTTC
CDR3 protein: CASSLDSGRRGQFF
J gene: TRBJ2-1
D gene: NA
V gene: TRBV12-3/TRBV12-4
clone size: few

CDR3 DNA: TGCGCCAGCAGCACGGGTCTAATGGTATACTCCTACAATGAGCAGTTCTTC
CDR3 protein: CASSTGLMVYSYNEQFF
J gene: TRBJ2-1
D gene: NA
V gene: TRBV5-1
clone size: NA

CDR3 DNA: TGCGCCAGCAGCCTCCGGGGGGGACAGAACGAAGCTTTCTTT
CDR3 protein: CASSLRGGQNEAFF
J gene: TRBJ1-1
D gene: TRBD1
V gene: TRBV4-1
clone size: few

CDR3 DNA: TGCAGTGCTCGCCCCCTTAGCGGGGACGGTACAGATACGCAGTATTTT
CDR3 protein: CSARPLSGDGTDTQYF
J gene: TRBJ2-3
D gene: TRBD2
V gene: TRBV20-1
clone size: few

CDR3 DNA: TGTGCCAGCACCCAGAACAGGGGGAAAGAGACCCAGTACTTC
CDR3 protein: CASTQNRGKETQYF
J gene: TRBJ2-5
D gene: TRBD1
V gene: TRBV6-2/TRBV6-3
clone size: NA

CDR3 DNA: TGTGCCAGCAGAGTCGTTGACAAAAACATTCAGTACTTC
CDR3 protein: CASRVVDKNIQYF
J gene: TRBJ2-4
D gene: NA
V gene: TRBV12-3/TRBV12-4
clone size: many

CDR3 DNA: TGTGCCAGCAGTTACGTAGGGTACTATGGCTACACCTTC
CDR3 protein: CASSYVGYYGYTF
J gene: TRBJ1-2
D gene: NA
V gene: TRBV6-6
clone size: NA

CDR3 DNA: TGTGCCAGCAGTTACTCCGGGGCCAAGGGTAGTCAGCCCCAGCATTTT
CDR3 protein: CASSYSGAKGSQPQHF
J gene: TRBJ1-5
D gene: NA
V gene: TRBV6-2/TRBV6-3
clone size: NA

CDR3 DNA: TGTGCCAGCAGCAGTACAGGGGTCAATGAGCAGTTCTTC
CDR3 protein: CASSSTGVNEQFF
J gene: TRBJ2-1
D gene: TRBD1
V gene: TRBV7-2
clone size: many

CDR3 DNA: TGTGCCAGCAGCTTATCTTCGTCGGAGAAACTGTTTTTT
CDR3 protein: CASSLSSSEKLFF
J gene: TRBJ1-4
D gene: NA
V gene: TRBV7-6
clone size: few

CDR3 DNA: TGTGCCATCCAGGATCAGGTCTCCTACAATGAGCAGTTCTTC
CDR3 protein: CAIQDQVSYNEQFF
J gene: TRBJ2-1
D gene: NA
V gene: TRBV10-3
clone size: NA